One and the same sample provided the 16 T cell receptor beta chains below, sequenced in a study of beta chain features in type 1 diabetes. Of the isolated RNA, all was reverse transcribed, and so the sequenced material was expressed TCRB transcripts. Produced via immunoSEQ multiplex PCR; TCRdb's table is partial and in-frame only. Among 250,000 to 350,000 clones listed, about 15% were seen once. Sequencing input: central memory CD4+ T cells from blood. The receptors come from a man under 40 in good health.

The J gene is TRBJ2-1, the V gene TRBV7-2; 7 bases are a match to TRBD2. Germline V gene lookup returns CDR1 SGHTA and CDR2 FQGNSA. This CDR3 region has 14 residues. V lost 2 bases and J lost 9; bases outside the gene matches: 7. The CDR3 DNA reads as TGTGCCAGCAGCTTAACCCCCCAGCGGGGTGAGCAGTTCTTC. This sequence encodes CASSLTPQRGEQFF.

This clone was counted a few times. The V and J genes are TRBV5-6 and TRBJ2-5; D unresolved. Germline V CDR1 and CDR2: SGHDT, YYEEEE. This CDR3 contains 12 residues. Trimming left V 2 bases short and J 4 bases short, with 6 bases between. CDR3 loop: CASSFRPETQYF. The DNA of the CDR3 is TGTGCCAGCAGCTTTCGTCCAGAGACCCAGTACTTC.

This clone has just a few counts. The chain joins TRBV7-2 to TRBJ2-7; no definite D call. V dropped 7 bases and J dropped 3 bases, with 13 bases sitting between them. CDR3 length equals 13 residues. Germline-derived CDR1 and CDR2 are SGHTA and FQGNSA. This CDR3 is CASTPGRIYEQYF. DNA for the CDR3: TGTGCCAGCACCCCGGGCAGAATCTACGAGCAGTACTTC.

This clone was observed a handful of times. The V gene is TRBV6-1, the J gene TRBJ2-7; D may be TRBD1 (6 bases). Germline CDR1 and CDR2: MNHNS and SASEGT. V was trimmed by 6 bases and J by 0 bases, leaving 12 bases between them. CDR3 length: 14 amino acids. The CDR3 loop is CASSLQGSSYEQYF. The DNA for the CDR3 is TGTGCCAGCAGCCTACAGGGTAGCTCCTACGAGCAGTACTTC.

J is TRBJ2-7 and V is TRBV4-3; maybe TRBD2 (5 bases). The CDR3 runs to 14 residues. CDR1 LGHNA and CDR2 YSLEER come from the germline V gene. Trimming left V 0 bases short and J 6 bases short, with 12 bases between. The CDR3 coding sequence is TGCGCCAGCAGCCAAGATCATTCCGGGGTCGAGCAGTACTTC. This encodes CASSQDHSGVEQYF.

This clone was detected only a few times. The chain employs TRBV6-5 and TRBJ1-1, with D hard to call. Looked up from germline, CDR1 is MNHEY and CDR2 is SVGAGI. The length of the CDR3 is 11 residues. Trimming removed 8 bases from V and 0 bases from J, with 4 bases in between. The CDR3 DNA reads TGTGCCAGCGGTATGAACACTGAAGCTTTCTTT. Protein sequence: CASGMNTEAFF.

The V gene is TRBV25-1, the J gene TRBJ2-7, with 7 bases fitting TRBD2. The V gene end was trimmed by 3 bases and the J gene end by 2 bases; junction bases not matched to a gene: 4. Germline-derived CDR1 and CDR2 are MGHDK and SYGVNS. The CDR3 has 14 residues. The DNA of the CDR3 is TGTGCCAGCAGTGAGTCGAGCGGGGCCTACGAGCAGTACTTC. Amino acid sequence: CASSESSGAYEQYF.

DNA of the CDR3: TGTGCCACCAGCAGAGATGGGGGTTTAGGAGGGCAGACCCAGTACTTC. Translated: CATSRDGGLGGQTQYF. The chain combines TRBV15 with TRBJ2-5, with D perhaps matching TRBD2 (6 bases). The CDR3 length is 16 residues. The V end lost 0 bases, the J end lost 6 bases, and 17 bases lay between the germline ends. CDR1 is LNHNV, CDR2 YYDKDF, per germline (reference sequence). The full variable domain, its missing parts supplied by reference TRBV15 and TRBJ2-5, is DAMVIQNPRYQVTQFGKPVTLSCSQTLNHNVMYWYQQKSSQAPKLLFHYYDKDFNNEADTPDNFQSRRPNTSFCFLDIRSPGLGDTAMYLCATSRDGGLGGQTQYFGPGTRLLVL.

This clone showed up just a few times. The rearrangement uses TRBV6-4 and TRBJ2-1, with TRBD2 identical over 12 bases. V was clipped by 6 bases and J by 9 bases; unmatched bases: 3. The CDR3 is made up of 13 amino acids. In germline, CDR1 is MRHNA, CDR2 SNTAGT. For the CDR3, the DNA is TGTGCCAGCAGCGGACTAGCGGGATCTGAGCAGTTCTTC. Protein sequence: CASSGLAGSEQFF.

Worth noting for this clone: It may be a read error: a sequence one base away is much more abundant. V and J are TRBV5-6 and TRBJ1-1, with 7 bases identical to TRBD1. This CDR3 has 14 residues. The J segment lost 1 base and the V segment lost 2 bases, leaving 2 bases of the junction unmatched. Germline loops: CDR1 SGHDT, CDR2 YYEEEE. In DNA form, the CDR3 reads TGTGCCAGCAGCTTAGGGACAGCGAACACTGAAGCTTTCTTT. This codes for CASSLGTANTEAFF. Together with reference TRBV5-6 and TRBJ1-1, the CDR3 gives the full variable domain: DAGVTQSPTHLIKTRGQQVTLRCSPKSGHDTVSWYQQALGQGPQFIFQYYEEEERQRGNFPDRFSGHQFPNYSSELNVNALLLGDSALYLCASSLGTANTEAFFGQGTRLTVV.

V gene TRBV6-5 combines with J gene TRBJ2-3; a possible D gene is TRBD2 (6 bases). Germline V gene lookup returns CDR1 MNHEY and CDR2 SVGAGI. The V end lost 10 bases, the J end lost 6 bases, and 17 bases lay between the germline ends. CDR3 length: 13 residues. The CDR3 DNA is TGTGCCACCTTACCGGGAGACGGGGATACGCAGTATTTT. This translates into CATLPGDGDTQYF.

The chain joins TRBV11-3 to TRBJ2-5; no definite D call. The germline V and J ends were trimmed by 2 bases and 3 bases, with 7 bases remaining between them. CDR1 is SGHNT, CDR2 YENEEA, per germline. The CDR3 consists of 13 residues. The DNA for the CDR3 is TGTGCCAGCAGCTTAAGAGCGAAAGAGACCCAGTACTTC. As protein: CASSLRAKETQYF.

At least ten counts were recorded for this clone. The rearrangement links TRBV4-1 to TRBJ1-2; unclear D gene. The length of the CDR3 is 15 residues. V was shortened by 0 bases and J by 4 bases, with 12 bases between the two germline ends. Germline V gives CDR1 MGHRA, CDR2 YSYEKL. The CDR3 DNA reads TGCGCCAGCAGCCAAGAACCCTCGATTCTCTATGGCTACACCTTC. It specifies CASSQEPSILYGYTF.

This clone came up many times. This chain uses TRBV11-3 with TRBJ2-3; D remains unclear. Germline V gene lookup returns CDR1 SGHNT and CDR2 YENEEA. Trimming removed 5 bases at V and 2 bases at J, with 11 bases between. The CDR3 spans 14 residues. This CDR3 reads CASSHTENTDTQYF. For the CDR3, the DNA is TGTGCCAGCAGCCATACAGAGAACACAGATACGCAGTATTTT.

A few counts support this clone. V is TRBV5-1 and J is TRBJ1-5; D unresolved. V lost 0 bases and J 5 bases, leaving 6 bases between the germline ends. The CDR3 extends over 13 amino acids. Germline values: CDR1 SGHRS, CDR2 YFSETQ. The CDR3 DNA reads TGCGCCAGCAGCTTGGGACCAGATCAGCCCCAGCATTTT. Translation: CASSLGPDQPQHF.

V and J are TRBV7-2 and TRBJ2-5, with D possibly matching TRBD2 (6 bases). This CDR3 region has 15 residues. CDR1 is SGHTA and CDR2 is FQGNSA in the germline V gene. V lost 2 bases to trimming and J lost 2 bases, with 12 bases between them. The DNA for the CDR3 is TGTGCCAGCAGCTTATCGGTAGCGGTACAAGAGACCCAGTACTTC. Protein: CASSLSVAVQETQYF.